These 11 T cell receptor beta chains came from one sample sequenced in a study of PD-L1 blockade in urothelial cancer. Profiled with immunoSEQ multiplex PCR; TCRdb holds only in-frame clones, not every one. The sample consists of about 38,000 clones, around 82% of them appearing once. Sequenced material: PBMCs, taken around atezolizumab (anti-PD-L1) treatment. These receptors were taken from a man between 60 and 70 years old with urothelial cancer.

The V gene is TRBV19, the J gene TRBJ1-2; TRBD1 agrees at 8 bases. J gave up 6 bases and V 10 bases, and 28 bases lay outside the gene matches. This CDR3 contains 19 residues. Germline V gene sequence: CDR1 LNHDA, CDR2 SQIVND (reference sequence). The DNA of the CDR3 is TGTGCCACCCGACGTCTATCCGGGACAGGAGGTAATTTTGCGGATGGCTACACCTTC. It translates to CATRRLSGTGGNFADGYTF.

This clone occurred once. This rearrangement joins TRBV6-1 to TRBJ1-4; D gene ambiguous. Trimming removed 1 base at V and 15 bases at J, with 21 bases between. The CDR3 is 15 residues long. Germline V CDR1 and CDR2: MNHNS, SASEGT. CDR3 loop: CASSEGVGTQKRVFF. CDR3 nucleotides: TGTGCCAGCAGTGAAGGGGTGGGAACCCAGAAGCGGGTGTTTTTT.

DNA of the CDR3: TGTGCCAGCAGTCTCCCATCTAGCGGGAGATTGCCCCTTACGCAGTATTTT. This codes for CASSLPSSGRLPLTQYF. The rearrangement joins TRBV28 to TRBJ2-3; 10 positions agree with TRBD2. V lost 5 bases and J lost 8; bases outside the gene matches: 16. This CDR3 region has 17 residues. Germline V lookup: CDR1 MDHEN, CDR2 SYDVKM.

The genes are TRBV30 and TRBJ2-7; 9 bases agree with TRBD2. V trimming: 2 bases; J trimming: 2 bases; junction bases outside the gene matches: 4. The CDR3 covers 14 residues. Per the germline V gene, CDR1 is GTSNPN and CDR2 is SVGIG (reference sequence). In nucleotides, the CDR3 is TGTGCCTGGAGTCGTGGCGGGAGGGCCTACGAGCAGTACTTC. It codes for CAWSRGGRAYEQYF.

In nucleotides, the CDR3 is TGTGCCAGCAGTCCCGACTGGAGCTCTGGAAACACCATATATTTT. As protein: CASSPDWSSGNTIYF. The chain couples TRBV6-6 to TRBJ1-3; D is unclear. The V gene lost 5 bases and the J gene lost 0 bases, with 11 bases spanning the gap. The CDR3 is 15 residues long. CDR1 is MNHNY and CDR2 is SVGAGI in the germline V gene (reference sequence).

This chain joins TRBV11-3 and TRBJ2-3; a possible D gene is TRBD1 (5 bases). The germline V gene encodes CDR1 SGHNT and CDR2 YENEEA. V lost 1 base, J lost 2 bases, and 10 bases lay in between. The CDR3 is 15 residues long. The chain's CDR3 is CASSLGGLYTDTQYF. For the CDR3, the DNA is TGTGCCAGCAGCTTAGGGGGCTTATACACAGATACGCAGTATTTT. Variable domain in full (rest from reference TRBV11-3 and TRBJ2-3): EAGVVQSPRYKIIEKKQPVAFWCNPISGHNTLYWYLQNLGQGPELLIRYENEEAVDDSQLPKDRFSAERLKGVDSTLKIQPAELGDSAVYLCASSLGGLYTDTQYFGPGTRLTVL.

This chain joins TRBV2 and TRBJ2-2; 8 positions agree with TRBD2. The junction had 3 bases not matched to a gene; V was cut back by 5 bases and J by 4 bases. The length of the CDR3 is 14 residues. Germline lookup yields CDR1 SNHLY and CDR2 FYNNEI. The CDR3 bases are TGTGCCAGCAGTTGGCTAGCGGGCACCGGGGAGCTGTTTTTT. Translation gives CASSWLAGTGELFF.

This rearrangement joins TRBV20-1 to TRBJ2-2; D unresolved. Germline V gene data show CDR1 as DFQATT and CDR2 as SNEGSKA (reference sequence). V lost 3 bases and J lost 5, with 4 bases in between. CDR3 length: 11 amino acids. CDR3 sequence reads: CSASQTGELFF. The CDR3 nucleotides are TGCAGTGCTAGTCAAACCGGGGAGCTGTTTTTT.

This clone occurred once. The chain couples TRBV11-2 to TRBJ1-3, with 9 bases lining up with TRBD1. CDR1 and CDR2 (germline): SGHAT, FQNNGV. With 5 bases clipped from V and 5 bases from J, the junction kept 7 bases outside the gene matches. The CDR3 contains 15 residues. The CDR3: CASSPLGQGRNTIYF. The CDR3 bases are TGTGCCAGCAGCCCCTTGGGACAGGGACGAAACACCATATATTTT. Filled out from reference TRBV11-2 and TRBJ1-3, the complete variable domain reads EAGVAQSPRYKIIEKRQSVAFWCNPISGHATLYWYQQILGQGPKLLIQFQNNGVVDDSQLPKDRFSAERLKGVDSTLKIQPAKLEDSAVYLCASSPLGQGRNTIYFGEGSWLTVV.

V gene TRBV7-9 combines with J gene TRBJ2-1; D might be TRBD1 (5 bases). V was pared by 4 bases and J by 2 bases, with 15 bases between. Germline-derived CDR1 and CDR2 are SEHNR and FQNEAQ (reference sequence). There are 16 residues in the CDR3. DNA for the CDR3: TGTGCCAGCAGCTCGAGGACAACTCAAGCCTACAATGAGCAGTTCTTC. Translating gives CASSSRTTQAYNEQFF.

This clone was counted a single time. This chain uses TRBV7-2 with TRBJ2-1; D is unclear. In germline, CDR1 is SGHTA, CDR2 FQGNSA. CDR3 size: 12 residues. V lost 6 bases and J 9 bases, leaving 12 bases between the germline ends. The CDR3 DNA follows: TGTGCCAGCAGGGTAGATTCTCGTGAGCAGTTCTTC. This translates into CASRVDSREQFF.